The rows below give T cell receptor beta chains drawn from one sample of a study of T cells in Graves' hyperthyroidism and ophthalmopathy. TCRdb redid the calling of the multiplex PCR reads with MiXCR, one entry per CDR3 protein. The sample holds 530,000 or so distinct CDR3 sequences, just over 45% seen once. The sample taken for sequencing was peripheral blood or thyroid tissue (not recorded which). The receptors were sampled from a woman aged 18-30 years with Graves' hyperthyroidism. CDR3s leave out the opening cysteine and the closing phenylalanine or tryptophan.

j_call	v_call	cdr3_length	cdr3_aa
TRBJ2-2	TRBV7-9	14	ASMPPGRTNTGELF
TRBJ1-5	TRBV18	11	ASSPLRLGPQH
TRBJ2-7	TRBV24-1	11	ATSARSTDEQY
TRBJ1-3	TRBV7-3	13	ASSLQGNARNTIY
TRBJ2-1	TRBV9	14	ASSGRTSGSTNEQF
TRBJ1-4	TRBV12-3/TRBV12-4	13	ASSLPGQEGEKLF
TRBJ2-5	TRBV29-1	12	SVEGGRNQETQY
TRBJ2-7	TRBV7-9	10	ASSQTGGEQY
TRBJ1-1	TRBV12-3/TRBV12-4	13	ASSFSTGKNTEAF
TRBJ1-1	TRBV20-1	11	SARVTGGTEAF
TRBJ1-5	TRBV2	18	ASSAVQVQTSWGSNQPQH
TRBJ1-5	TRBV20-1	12	SARLGPSNQPQH
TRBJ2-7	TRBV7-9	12	ASSLGGGPYEQY
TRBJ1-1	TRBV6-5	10	ASRSLNTEAF
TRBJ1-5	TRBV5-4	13	ASSLDGVTGGSQH
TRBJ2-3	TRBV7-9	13	ASSKGQGHTDTQY
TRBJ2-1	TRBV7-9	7	AISEKQF
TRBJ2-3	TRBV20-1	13	SARDLGTYTDTQY
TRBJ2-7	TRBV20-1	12	SATGGNGSYEQY
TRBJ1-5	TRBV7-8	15	ASSVGGTVGSNQPQH
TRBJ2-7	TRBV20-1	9	SARRDDEQY
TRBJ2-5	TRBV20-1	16	SVARGLAGGPRGETQY
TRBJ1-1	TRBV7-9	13	ASSWTSGDYNEAF
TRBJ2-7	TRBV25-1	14	ASSDTGLAGSYEQY
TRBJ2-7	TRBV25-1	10	ASRRGRGEQY
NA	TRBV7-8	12	ASSQTGKGDEQF
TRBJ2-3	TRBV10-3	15	AISDPQAGPSTDTRY
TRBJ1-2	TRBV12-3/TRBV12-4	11	ASRQGTTYGYT
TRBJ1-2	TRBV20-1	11	SATTGGDYGYT
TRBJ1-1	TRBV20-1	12	SARPGTGPLKAF
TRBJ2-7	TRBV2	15	ASSELSIAGVTYEQY
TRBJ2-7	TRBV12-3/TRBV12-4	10	ASGLALYEQY
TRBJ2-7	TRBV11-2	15	ASSQPLTSESSYEQY
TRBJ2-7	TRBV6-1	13	ASSYWGEESYEQY
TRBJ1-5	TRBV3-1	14	ASSQDLGQLNQPQH
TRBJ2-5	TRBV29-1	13	SPGGSAGGRETQY
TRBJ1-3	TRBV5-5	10	ASSLQGNTIY
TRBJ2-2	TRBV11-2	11	ASSFKLTGELF
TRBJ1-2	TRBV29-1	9	SASRGYGYT
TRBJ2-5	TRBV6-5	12	ASSSGTSFETQY
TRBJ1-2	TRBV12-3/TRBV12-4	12	ASSYGRGLYGYT
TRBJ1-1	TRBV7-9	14	ASSFKSRRGNTEAF
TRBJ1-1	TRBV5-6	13	ASSPDPARDTEAF
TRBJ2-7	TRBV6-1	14	ASSTTELGGGYEQY
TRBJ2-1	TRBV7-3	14	ASSLEGLDRYNEQF
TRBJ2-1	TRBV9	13	ASSGGAGTYNEQF
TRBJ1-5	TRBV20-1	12	SARDRPGAKPQH
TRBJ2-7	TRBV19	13	ASSFGTGGSSEQY